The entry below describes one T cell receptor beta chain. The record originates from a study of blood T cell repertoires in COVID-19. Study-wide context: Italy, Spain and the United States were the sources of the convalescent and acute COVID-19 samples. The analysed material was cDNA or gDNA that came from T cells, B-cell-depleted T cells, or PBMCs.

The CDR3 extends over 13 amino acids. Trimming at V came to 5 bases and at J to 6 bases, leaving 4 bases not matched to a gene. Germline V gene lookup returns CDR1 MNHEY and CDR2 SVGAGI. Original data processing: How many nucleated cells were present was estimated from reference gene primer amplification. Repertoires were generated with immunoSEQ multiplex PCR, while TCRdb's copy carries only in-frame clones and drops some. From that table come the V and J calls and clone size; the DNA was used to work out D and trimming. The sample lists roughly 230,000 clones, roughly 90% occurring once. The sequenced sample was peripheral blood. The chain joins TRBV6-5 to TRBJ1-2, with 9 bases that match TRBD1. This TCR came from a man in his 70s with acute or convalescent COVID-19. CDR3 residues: CASSPNRGHGYTF. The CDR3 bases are TGTGCCAGCAGTCCGAACAGGGGGCATGGCTACACCTTC.